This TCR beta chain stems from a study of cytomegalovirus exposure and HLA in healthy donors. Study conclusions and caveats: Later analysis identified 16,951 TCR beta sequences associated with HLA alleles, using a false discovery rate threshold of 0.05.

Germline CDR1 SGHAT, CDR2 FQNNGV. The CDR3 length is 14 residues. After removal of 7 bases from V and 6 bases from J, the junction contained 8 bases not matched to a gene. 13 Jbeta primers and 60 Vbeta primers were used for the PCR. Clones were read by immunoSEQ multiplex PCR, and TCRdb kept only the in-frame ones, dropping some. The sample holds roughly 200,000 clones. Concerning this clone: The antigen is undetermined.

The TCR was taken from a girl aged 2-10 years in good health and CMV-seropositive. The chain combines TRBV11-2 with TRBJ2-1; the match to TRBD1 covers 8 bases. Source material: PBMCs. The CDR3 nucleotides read TGTGCCAGCAACGGACAGGGTCGCCTCAATGAGCAGTTCTTC. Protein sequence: CASNGQGRLNEQFF.